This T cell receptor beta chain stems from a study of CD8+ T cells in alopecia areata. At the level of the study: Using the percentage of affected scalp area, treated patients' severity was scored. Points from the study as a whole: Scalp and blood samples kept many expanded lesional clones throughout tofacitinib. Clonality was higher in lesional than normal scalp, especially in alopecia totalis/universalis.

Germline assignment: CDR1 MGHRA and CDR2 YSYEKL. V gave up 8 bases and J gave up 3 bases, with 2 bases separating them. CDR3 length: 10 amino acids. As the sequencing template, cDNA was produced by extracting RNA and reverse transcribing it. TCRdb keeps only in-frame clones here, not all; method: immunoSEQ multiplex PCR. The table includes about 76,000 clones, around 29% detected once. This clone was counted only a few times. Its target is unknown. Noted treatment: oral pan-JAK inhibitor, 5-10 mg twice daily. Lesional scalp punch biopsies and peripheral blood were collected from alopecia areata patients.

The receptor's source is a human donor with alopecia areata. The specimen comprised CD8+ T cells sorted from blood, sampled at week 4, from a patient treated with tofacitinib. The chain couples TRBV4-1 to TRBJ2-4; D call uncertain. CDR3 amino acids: CASVKNIQYF. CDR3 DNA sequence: TGCGCCAGCGTCAAAAACATTCAGTACTTC.